These 2 T cell receptor beta chains came from one sample sequenced in a study of T-cell reconstitution after alpha-beta-depleted transplantation in children. Unique molecular identifiers were used to barcode this TCRbeta library. TCRdb recomputed calls from the PCR reads with MiXCR, one row per CDR3 protein. The sample holds about 230,000 distinct CDR3 sequences, 11% seen once. Sequencing was performed on PBMCs, taken before TCRalphabeta/CD19-depleted stem cell transplant. Source of these receptors: a child under two years old with acute myeloid leukemia, due to receive a stem cell transplant.

Ten or more counts support this clonotype. The chain has TRBV7-9 and TRBJ1-2, with 7 bases fitting TRBD1. This CDR3 has 13 amino acids. Germline CDR1 reads SEHNR; CDR2 reads FQNEAQ (reference sequence). V trimming: 6 bases; J trimming: 4 bases; junction bases outside the gene matches: 5. The CDR3 sequence: CASSNRGGYGYTF. The CDR3 nucleotides are TGTGCCAGCAGTAACAGGGGTGGCTATGGCTACACCTTC. Using reference TRBV7-9 and TRBJ1-2 for the parts outside the CDR3, the full variable domain is DTGVSQNPRHKITKRGQNVTFRCDPISEHNRLYWYRQTLGQGPEFLTYFQNEAQLEKSRLLSDRFSAERPKGSFSTLEIQRTEQGDSAMYLCASSNRGGYGYTFGSGTRLTVV.

This clonotype has just a few counts. The chain joins TRBV29-1 to TRBJ1-2; D remains ambiguous. Trimming left V 3 bases short and J 8 bases short, with 10 bases between. Germline V gene sequence: CDR1 SQVTM, CDR2 ANQGSEA. This CDR3 spans 11 amino acids. The CDR3 DNA reads as TGCAGCGTTGACACGGCGCCGGGCTACACCTTC. Translation: CSVDTAPGYTF.